A selection of T cell receptor beta chains follows, all from one sample in a study of blood T cell repertoires in COVID-19. Clones were read by immunoSEQ multiplex PCR, and TCRdb kept only the in-frame ones, dropping some. The sample lists approximately 81,000 clones; roughly four fifths were seen once. The specimen sequenced was peripheral blood. Receptors originate from a human donor in a cohort sampled during active COVID-19. CDR3s leave out the opening cysteine and the closing phenylalanine or tryptophan. The D gene is left open where the match is weak. Not every row has a clone size; where given, it reads once, few, many or a size class.

cdr3_aa: ASSNFGGGTDTQY
j_call: TRBJ2-3
d_call: -
clone_size: -
v_call: TRBV6-2/TRBV6-3

cdr3_aa: ASSPAGSYVGGYT
j_call: TRBJ1-2
d_call: -
clone_size: -
v_call: TRBV9

cdr3_aa: ASSAQTGALVSLEQY
j_call: TRBJ2-7
d_call: TRBD1
clone_size: -
v_call: TRBV6-1

cdr3_aa: ASSRELAAPNEQY
j_call: TRBJ2-7
d_call: TRBD2
clone_size: -
v_call: TRBV5-1

cdr3_aa: ASSESRQGGEKLF
j_call: TRBJ1-4
d_call: -
clone_size: -
v_call: TRBV2

cdr3_aa: ASSSLTGGSYEQY
j_call: TRBJ2-7
d_call: TRBD1
clone_size: -
v_call: TRBV7-2

cdr3_aa: ASSQPRTGRERYT
j_call: TRBJ1-2
d_call: TRBD1
clone_size: -
v_call: TRBV7-2

cdr3_aa: ASSFTAGSYGYT
j_call: TRBJ1-2
d_call: -
clone_size: -
v_call: TRBV5-6

cdr3_aa: ASSSLTGTREKLF
j_call: TRBJ1-4
d_call: TRBD1
clone_size: once
v_call: TRBV6-5

cdr3_aa: ASSERQGKLEAF
j_call: TRBJ1-1
d_call: TRBD1
clone_size: -
v_call: TRBV2

cdr3_aa: ASSLDPLAGEETQY
j_call: TRBJ2-5
d_call: TRBD2
clone_size: -
v_call: TRBV5-1

cdr3_aa: ASSDRDRGVTGELF
j_call: TRBJ2-2
d_call: TRBD1
clone_size: -
v_call: TRBV7-3

cdr3_aa: ASSQEAGRMNTEAF
j_call: TRBJ1-1
d_call: -
clone_size: -
v_call: TRBV4-1

cdr3_aa: ASTPGVVAF
j_call: TRBJ1-1
d_call: -
clone_size: -
v_call: TRBV6-5

cdr3_aa: SASGGGGNTEAF
j_call: TRBJ1-1
d_call: -
clone_size: -
v_call: TRBV20-1

cdr3_aa: ASSRGTANNEQF
j_call: TRBJ2-1
d_call: -
clone_size: -
v_call: TRBV5-1

cdr3_aa: ATRRGGGTEAF
j_call: TRBJ1-1
d_call: -
clone_size: -
v_call: TRBV2

cdr3_aa: ASSSWSTEAF
j_call: TRBJ1-1
d_call: -
clone_size: few
v_call: TRBV7-2

cdr3_aa: SVVLASGGTQETQY
j_call: TRBJ2-5
d_call: TRBD2
clone_size: -
v_call: TRBV29-1

cdr3_aa: ASRRTSGDTYEQY
j_call: TRBJ2-7
d_call: TRBD2
clone_size: -
v_call: TRBV6-5

cdr3_aa: ASSQQGALGYT
j_call: TRBJ1-2
d_call: -
clone_size: -
v_call: TRBV19

cdr3_aa: ASSGTSGTDTQY
j_call: TRBJ2-3
d_call: TRBD2
clone_size: -
v_call: TRBV10-1

cdr3_aa: ASSTPGQVFLGYT
j_call: TRBJ1-2
d_call: TRBD1
clone_size: -
v_call: TRBV28

cdr3_aa: ASSLAERRNTEAF
j_call: TRBJ1-1
d_call: -
clone_size: -
v_call: TRBV5-8

cdr3_aa: ASSYGQARSGNTIY
j_call: TRBJ1-3
d_call: TRBD1
clone_size: -
v_call: TRBV5-1

cdr3_aa: ASSPPNGVNYGYT
j_call: TRBJ1-2
d_call: -
clone_size: -
v_call: TRBV18

cdr3_aa: ASSWGQGQVLVGYT
j_call: TRBJ1-2
d_call: -
clone_size: once
v_call: TRBV5-6

cdr3_aa: ASGLGRDTQY
j_call: TRBJ2-3
d_call: -
clone_size: -
v_call: TRBV11-2

cdr3_aa: ASSKRVTDTQY
j_call: TRBJ2-3
d_call: -
clone_size: -
v_call: TRBV19

cdr3_aa: ASSPSPGLARTSTDTQY
j_call: TRBJ2-3
d_call: TRBD2
clone_size: -
v_call: TRBV5-1

cdr3_aa: ASSDPLKAF
j_call: TRBJ1-1
d_call: -
clone_size: -
v_call: TRBV25-1

cdr3_aa: SVGSGKNQPQH
j_call: TRBJ1-5
d_call: -
clone_size: -
v_call: TRBV29-1

cdr3_aa: ASSADRINEQF
j_call: TRBJ2-1
d_call: -
clone_size: -
v_call: TRBV2

cdr3_aa: ASSPWTGDVLYHEQY
j_call: TRBJ2-7
d_call: TRBD1
clone_size: -
v_call: TRBV19

cdr3_aa: AIRPPAANTEAF
j_call: TRBJ1-1
d_call: -
clone_size: -
v_call: TRBV10-3

cdr3_aa: AWCFFGHMNTGELF
j_call: TRBJ2-2
d_call: -
clone_size: -
v_call: TRBV30

cdr3_aa: ASSLSRQSTDTQY
j_call: TRBJ2-3
d_call: -
clone_size: -
v_call: TRBV11-2

cdr3_aa: ASSSGGNTIY
j_call: TRBJ1-3
d_call: -
clone_size: -
v_call: TRBV12-3/TRBV12-4

cdr3_aa: ASSSNSNYGYT
j_call: TRBJ1-2
d_call: -
clone_size: -
v_call: TRBV6-5

cdr3_aa: ASRYETGSYEQY
j_call: TRBJ2-7
d_call: -
clone_size: -
v_call: TRBV5-1

cdr3_aa: ASTLSGEGNYGYT
j_call: TRBJ1-2
d_call: -
clone_size: -
v_call: TRBV19

cdr3_aa: ASSHKGGQGAYEQY
j_call: TRBJ2-7
d_call: TRBD1
clone_size: -
v_call: TRBV13

cdr3_aa: ASSLGQIYEQY
j_call: TRBJ2-7
d_call: -
clone_size: -
v_call: TRBV12-3/TRBV12-4

cdr3_aa: ASSRGQSQPQH
j_call: TRBJ1-5
d_call: -
clone_size: -
v_call: TRBV14

cdr3_aa: ASSPLGGFSSYEQY
j_call: TRBJ2-7
d_call: -
clone_size: -
v_call: TRBV27

cdr3_aa: ASSPGGPNEKLF
j_call: TRBJ1-4
d_call: TRBD1
clone_size: once
v_call: TRBV9

cdr3_aa: SASGDSSLGYT
j_call: TRBJ1-2
d_call: -
clone_size: -
v_call: TRBV20-1

cdr3_aa: ASSQESGNTIY
j_call: TRBJ1-3
d_call: -
clone_size: -
v_call: TRBV4-2